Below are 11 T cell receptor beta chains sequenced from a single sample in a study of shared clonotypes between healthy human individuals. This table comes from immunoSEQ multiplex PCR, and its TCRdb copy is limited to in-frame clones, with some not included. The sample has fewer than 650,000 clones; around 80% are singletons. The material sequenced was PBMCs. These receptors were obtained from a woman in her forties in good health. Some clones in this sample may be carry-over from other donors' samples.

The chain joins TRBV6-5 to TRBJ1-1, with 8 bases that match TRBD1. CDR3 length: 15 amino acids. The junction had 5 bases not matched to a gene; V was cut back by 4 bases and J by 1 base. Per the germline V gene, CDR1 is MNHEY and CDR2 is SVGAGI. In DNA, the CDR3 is TGTGCCAGCAGTTCTACAGGGGGGGGGAACACTGAAGCTTTCTTT. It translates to CASSSTGGGNTEAFF.

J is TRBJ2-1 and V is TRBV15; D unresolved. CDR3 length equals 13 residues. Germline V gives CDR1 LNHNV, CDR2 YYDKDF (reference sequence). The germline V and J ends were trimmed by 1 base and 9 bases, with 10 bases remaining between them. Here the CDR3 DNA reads TGTGCCACCAGCAGAGGAGAGTCGCGTGAGCAGTTCTTC. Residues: CATSRGESREQFF.

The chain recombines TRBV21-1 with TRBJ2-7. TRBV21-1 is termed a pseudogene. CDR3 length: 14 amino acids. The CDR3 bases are TGTGCCAGCAGCAAAGATGGCAGGGAGTACGAGCAGTACTTC. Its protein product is CASSKDGREYEQYF.

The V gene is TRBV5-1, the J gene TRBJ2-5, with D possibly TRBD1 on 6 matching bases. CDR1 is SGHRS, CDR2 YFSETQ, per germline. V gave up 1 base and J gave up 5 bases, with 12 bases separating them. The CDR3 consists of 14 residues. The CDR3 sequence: CASSLQGLEETQYF. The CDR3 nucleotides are TGCGCCAGCAGCTTGCAGGGGTTGGAGGAGACCCAGTACTTC.

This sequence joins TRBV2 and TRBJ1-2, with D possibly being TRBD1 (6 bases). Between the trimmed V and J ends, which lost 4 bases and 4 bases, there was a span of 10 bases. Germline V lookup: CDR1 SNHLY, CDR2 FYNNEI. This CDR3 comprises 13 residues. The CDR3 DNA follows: TGTGCCAGCAGTGGGGACATCGGCTATGGCTACACCTTC. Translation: CASSGDIGYGYTF.

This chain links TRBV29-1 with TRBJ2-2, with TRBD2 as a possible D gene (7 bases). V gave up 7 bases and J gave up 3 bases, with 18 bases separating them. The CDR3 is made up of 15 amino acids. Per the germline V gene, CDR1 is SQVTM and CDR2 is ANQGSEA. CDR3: CSARTGGAYTGELFF. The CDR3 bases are TGCAGCGCTCGAACGGGGGGCGCGTACACCGGGGAGCTGTTTTTT.

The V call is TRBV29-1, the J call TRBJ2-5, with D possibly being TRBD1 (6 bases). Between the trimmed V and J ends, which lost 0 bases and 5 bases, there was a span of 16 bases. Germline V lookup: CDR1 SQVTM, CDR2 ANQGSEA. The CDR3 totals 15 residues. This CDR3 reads CSVEDGLTGSETQYF. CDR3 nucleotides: TGCAGCGTTGAAGATGGCCTCACAGGGTCGGAGACCCAGTACTTC.

CDR3 DNA: TGTGCCAGTAGTATATCCCCCAACACCGGGGAGCTGTTTTTT. It codes for CASSISPNTGELFF. This chain uses TRBV19 with TRBJ2-2; D gene ambiguous. V gave up 2 bases and J gave up 2 bases, with 6 bases separating them. CDR3 length: 14 residues. From germline, CDR1 is LNHDA and CDR2 SQIVND (reference sequence).

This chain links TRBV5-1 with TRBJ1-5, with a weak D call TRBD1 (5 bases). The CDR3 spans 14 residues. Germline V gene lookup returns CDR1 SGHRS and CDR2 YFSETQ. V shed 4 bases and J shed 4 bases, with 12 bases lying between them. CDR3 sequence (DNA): TGCGCCAGCAGCCAGCAGGGCGGGAATCAGCCCCAGCATTTT. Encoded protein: CASSQQGGNQPQHF.

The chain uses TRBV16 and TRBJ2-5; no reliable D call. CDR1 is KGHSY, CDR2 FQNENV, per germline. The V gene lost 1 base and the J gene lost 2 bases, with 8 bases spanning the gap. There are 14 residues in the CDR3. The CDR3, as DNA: TGTGCCAGCAGCCAATTTAACGGACAAGAGACCCAGTACTTC. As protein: CASSQFNGQETQYF.

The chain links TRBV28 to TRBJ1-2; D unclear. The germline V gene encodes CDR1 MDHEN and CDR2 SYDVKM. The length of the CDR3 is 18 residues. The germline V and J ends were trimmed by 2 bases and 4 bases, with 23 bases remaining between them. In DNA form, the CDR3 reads TGTGCCAGCAGTTTAAGCTATCCTCCGGCAGGAGTAAGCTATGGCTACACCTTC. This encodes CASSLSYPPAGVSYGYTF.